This T cell receptor (beta chain) was recovered during a study of prognosis after radiotherapy for stage I lung cancer. Two rounds of multiplex PCR amplified TCR beta CDR3 from genomic DNA. TRBV and TRBJ genes each had their own specific primers in first-round PCR. TCRdb passed the multiplex PCR reads through MiXCR, listing each CDR3 protein once. Among roughly 26,000 distinct CDR3 sequences listed, around 30% were seen once. This CDR3 spans 13 amino acids. CDR1 and CDR2 (germline): SNHLY, FYNNEI. Losses at the gene ends were 8 bases for V and 7 bases for J; bases not matched to a gene: 7. Sequencing was performed on PBMCs, taken before or after stereotactic body radiation therapy (not recorded which). The source is a donor of 50 years or more with non-small cell lung cancer. The V and J genes are TRBV2 and TRBJ2-2; TRBD2 aligns across 7 bases. The CDR3 sequence is CASQGRAVGELFF. In DNA form, the CDR3 reads TGTGCCAGCCAAGGGAGGGCCGTCGGGGAGCTGTTTTTT.